This TCR beta chain was sequenced for a study of CD8+ T cells in alopecia areata. Treatment here: oral pan-JAK inhibitor, 5-10 mg twice daily. Germline lookup yields CDR1 SEHNR and CDR2 FQNEAQ (reference sequence). With 2 bases removed from V and 0 bases from J, the gap between germline ends came to 7 bases. This CDR3 spans 14 amino acids. On this clone: Antigen: not known.

Findings of the study overall: The study found that many expanded lesional clones persisted in scalp and blood during tofacitinib. Tofacitinib significantly lowered scalp clonality and expanded CD8+ clones among the top 100.

RNA was extracted and reverse transcribed into cDNA as the sequencing template. Using immunoSEQ multiplex PCR, the repertoire was profiled, and TCRdb retains in-frame clones only, with some absent. The table records about 180,000 clones, 50% to 75% of them present only once. The origin of this receptor is a human donor with alopecia areata. The specimen comprised CD4+ T cells sorted from blood, sampled between weeks 55 and 70, from a patient treated with tofacitinib. The V gene is TRBV7-9, the J gene TRBJ1-1; D is uncertain. The CDR3 DNA sequence: TGTGCCAGCAGCTTACCACACCTGAACACTGAAGCTTTCTTT. It specifies CASSLPHLNTEAFF.